This T cell receptor (beta chain) was identified in a study of shared clonotypes between healthy human individuals. Study-level points and caveats: A few donors held about 4.5% of naive CD4 clonotypes in common.

CD8 cells classed as naive were CD45RO-negative and positively selected for CCR7, excluding terminally differentiated effector memory CD45RA+ cells. The table came from immunoSEQ multiplex PCR; TCRdb's copy has only in-frame clones and leaves some out. The data show 2 million to 2.5 million clones, over 85% seen once. Unmatched junction bases numbered 5, after V lost 0 bases and J lost 4 bases. The CDR3 has 15 amino acids. Germline V gene data show CDR1 as SGHDT and CDR2 as YYEEEE. As regards this clone: The target antigen is unknown.

The chain has TRBV5-6 and TRBJ2-7, with TRBD1 matching 9 bases. The source is a young man in good health. The sample was naive CD8+ T cells sorted from blood. CDR3 residues: CASSLAGGQGYEQYF. The CDR3 DNA follows: TGTGCCAGCAGCTTGGCCGGTGGACAGGGGTACGAGCAGTACTTC.